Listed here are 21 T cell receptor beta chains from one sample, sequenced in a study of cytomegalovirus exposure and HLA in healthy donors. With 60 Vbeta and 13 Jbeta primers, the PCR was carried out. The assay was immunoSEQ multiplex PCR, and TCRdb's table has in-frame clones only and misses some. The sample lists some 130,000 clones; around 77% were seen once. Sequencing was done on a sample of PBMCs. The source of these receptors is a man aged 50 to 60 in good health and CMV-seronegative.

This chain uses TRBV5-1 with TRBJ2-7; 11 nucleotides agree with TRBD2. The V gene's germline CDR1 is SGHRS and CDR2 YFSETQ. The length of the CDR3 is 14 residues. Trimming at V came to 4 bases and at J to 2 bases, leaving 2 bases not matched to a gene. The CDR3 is CASSMTSGTYEQYF. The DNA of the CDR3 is TGCGCCAGCAGCATGACTAGCGGGACCTACGAGCAGTACTTC.

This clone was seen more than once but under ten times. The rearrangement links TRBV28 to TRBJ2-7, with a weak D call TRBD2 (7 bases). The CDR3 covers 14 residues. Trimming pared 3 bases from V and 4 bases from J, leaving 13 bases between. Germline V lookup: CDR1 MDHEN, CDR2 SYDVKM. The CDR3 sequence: CASSLRGGVYEQYF. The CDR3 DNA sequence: TGTGCCAGCAGTTTGAGAGGGGGGGTTTACGAGCAGTACTTC.

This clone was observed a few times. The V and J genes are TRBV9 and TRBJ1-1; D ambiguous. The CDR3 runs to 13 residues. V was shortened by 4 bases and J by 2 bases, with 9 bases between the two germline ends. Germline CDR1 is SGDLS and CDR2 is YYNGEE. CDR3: CASSPEINTEAFF. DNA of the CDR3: TGTGCCAGCAGCCCGGAGATCAACACTGAAGCTTTCTTT.

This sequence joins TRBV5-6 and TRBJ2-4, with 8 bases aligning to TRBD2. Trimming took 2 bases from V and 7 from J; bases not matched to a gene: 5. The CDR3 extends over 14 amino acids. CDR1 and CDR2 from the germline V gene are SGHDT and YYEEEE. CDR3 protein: CASSFYREGNIQYF. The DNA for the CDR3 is TGTGCCAGCAGCTTTTATCGGGAGGGGAACATTCAGTACTTC.

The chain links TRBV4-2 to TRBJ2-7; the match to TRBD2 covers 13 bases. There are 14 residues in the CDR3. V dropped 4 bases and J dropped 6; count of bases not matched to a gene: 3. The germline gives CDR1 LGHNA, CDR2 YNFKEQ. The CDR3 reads CASSPRTSGSEQYF. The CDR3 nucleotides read TGTGCCAGCAGCCCTAGGACTAGCGGGAGCGAGCAGTACTTC.

The DNA of the CDR3 is TGTGCCAGCAGTCCACCGACTGATTGGTACAATGAGCAGTTCTTC. Amino acids: CASSPPTDWYNEQFF. The rearrangement joins TRBV27 to TRBJ2-1, with D hard to call. The CDR3 spans 15 residues. V was pared by 5 bases and J by 4 bases, with 15 bases between. CDR1 MNHEY and CDR2 SMNVEV come from the germline V gene (reference sequence).

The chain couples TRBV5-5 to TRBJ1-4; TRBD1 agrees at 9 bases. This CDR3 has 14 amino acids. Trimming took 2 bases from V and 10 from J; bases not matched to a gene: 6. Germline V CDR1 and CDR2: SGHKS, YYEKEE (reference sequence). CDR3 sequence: CASSLQGALGKLFF. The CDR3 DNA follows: TGTGCCAGCAGCTTACAGGGGGCGCTGGGAAAACTGTTTTTT.

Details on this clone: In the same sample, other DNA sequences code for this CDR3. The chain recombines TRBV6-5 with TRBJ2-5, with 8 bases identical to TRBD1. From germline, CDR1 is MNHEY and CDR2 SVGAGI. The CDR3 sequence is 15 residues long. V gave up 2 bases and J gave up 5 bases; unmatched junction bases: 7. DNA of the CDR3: TGTGCCAGCAGTTACGGAGGACAGGGAAGGGAGACCCAGTACTTC. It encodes CASSYGGQGRETQYF.

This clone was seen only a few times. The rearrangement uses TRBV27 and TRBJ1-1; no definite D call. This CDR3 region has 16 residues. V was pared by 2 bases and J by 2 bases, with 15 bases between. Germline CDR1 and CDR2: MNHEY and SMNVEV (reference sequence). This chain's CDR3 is CASSLSSVGGNTEAFF. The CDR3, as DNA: TGTGCCAGCAGTTTAAGTTCGGTGGGAGGAAACACTGAAGCTTTCTTT.

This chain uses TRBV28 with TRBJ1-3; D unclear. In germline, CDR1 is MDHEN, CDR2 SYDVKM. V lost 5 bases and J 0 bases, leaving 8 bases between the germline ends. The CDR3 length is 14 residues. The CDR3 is CASSRRSSGNTIYF. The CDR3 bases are TGTGCCAGCAGTAGGAGGAGCTCTGGAAACACCATATATTTT.

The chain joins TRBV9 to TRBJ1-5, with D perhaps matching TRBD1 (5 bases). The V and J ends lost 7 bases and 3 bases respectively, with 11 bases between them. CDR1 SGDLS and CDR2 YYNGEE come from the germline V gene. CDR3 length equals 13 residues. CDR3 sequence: CASGSGDNQPQHF. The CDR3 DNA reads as TGTGCCAGCGGGTCGGGGGACAATCAGCCCCAGCATTTT.

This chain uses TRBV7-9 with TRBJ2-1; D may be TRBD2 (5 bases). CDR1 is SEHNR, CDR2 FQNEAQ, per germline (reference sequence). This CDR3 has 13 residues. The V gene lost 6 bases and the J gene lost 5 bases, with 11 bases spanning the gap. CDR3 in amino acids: CASSLTRDNEQFF. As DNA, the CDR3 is TGTGCCAGCAGTCTCACTAGGGACAATGAGCAGTTCTTC.

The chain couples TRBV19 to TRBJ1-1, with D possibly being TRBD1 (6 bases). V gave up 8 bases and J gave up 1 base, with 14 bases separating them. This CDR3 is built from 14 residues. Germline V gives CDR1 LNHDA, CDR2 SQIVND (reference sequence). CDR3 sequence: CASGDPGQNTEAFF. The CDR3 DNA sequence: TGTGCCAGTGGAGATCCGGGACAGAACACTGAAGCTTTCTTT.

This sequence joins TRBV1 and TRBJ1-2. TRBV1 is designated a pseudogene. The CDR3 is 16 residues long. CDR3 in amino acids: CTSSRTVRGCCYGYTF. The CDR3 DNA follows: TGCACCAGCAGCCGGACCGTACGCGGGTGCTGCTATGGCTACACCTTC.

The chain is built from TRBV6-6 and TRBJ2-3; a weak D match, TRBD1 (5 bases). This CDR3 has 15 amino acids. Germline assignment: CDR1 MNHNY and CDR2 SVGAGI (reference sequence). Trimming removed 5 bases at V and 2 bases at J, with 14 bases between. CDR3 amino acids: CASSQTGYPTDTQYF. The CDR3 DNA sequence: TGTGCCAGCAGTCAAACAGGTTACCCCACAGATACGCAGTATTTT.

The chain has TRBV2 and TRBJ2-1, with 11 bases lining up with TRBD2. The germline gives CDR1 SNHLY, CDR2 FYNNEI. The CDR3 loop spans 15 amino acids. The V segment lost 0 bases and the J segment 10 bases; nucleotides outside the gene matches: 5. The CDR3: CASSEASGRAREQFF. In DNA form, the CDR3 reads TGTGCCAGCAGTGAAGCTAGCGGGAGGGCCCGGGAGCAGTTCTTC.

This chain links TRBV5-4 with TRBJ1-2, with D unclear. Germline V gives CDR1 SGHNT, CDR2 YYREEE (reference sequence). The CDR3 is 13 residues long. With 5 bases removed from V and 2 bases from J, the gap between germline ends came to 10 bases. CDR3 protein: CASRATLNYGYTF. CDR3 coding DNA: TGTGCCAGCAGGGCCACACTAAACTATGGCTACACCTTC.

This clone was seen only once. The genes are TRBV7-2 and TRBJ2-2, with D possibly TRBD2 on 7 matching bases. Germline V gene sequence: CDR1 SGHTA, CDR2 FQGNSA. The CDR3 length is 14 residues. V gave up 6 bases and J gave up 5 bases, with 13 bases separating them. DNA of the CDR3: TGTGCCAGCAGGACTAGCCAGGGGACCGGGGAGCTGTTTTTT. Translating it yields CASRTSQGTGELFF.

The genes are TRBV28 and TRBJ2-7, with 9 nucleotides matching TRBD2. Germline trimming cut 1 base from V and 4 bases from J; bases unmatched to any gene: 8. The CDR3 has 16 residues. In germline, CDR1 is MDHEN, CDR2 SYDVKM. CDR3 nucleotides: TGTGCCAGCAGTTTATTTAGCGGGAGTATATCGTACGAGCAGTACTTC. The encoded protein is CASSLFSGSISYEQYF.

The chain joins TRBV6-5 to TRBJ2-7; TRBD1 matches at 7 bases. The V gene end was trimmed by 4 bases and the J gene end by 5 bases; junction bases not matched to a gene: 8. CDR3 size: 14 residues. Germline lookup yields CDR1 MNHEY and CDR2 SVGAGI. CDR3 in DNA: TGTGCCAGCAGTTCCCACCGACAGGGCGACGAGCAGTACTTC. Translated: CASSSHRQGDEQYF.

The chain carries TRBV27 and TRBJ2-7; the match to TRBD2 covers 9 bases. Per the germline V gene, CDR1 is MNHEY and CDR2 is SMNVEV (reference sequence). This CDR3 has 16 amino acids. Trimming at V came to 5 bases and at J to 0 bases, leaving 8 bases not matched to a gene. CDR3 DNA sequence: TGTGCCAGCAGTCGTTTCCTAGCGGGATCCTCCTACGAGCAGTACTTC. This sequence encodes CASSRFLAGSSYEQYF.